These 9 T cell receptor beta chains share one sample of origin, sequenced in a study of identifying expanded T cells in peripheral blood. Some clones are missing from TCRdb's copy, which holds only in-frame ones; the method was immunoSEQ multiplex PCR. This sample has tens of thousands of clones; 88% occur once, and the top ten carry over 3%. The sequenced sample was blood. Receptors originate from a person aged 18 to 70 in good health.

The V gene is TRBV7-2, the J gene TRBJ1-2; TRBD1 aligns across 9 bases. Germline V lookup: CDR1 SGHTA, CDR2 FQGNSA. The V gene end was trimmed by 6 bases and the J gene end by 4 bases; junction bases not matched to a gene: 6. The length of the CDR3 is 14 residues. The CDR3 reads CASRLTGGGYGYTF. The CDR3 bases are TGTGCCAGCAGATTAACAGGGGGCGGCTATGGCTACACCTTC.

The rearrangement uses TRBV5-4 and TRBJ2-2; the D is unclear. CDR3 length: 16 residues. The ends were cut back, 1 base at V and 0 bases at J, with 10 bases in the middle. In germline, CDR1 is SGHNT, CDR2 YYREEE (reference sequence). In nucleotides, the CDR3 is TGTGCCAGCAGCTTGCAAGGTGGTCCGAACACCGGGGAGCTGTTTTTT. This gives the protein CASSLQGGPNTGELFF.

This chain connects TRBV5-1 to TRBJ2-7; weak D call: TRBD2 (6 bases). Germline CDR1 is SGHRS and CDR2 is YFSETQ. Trimming left V 0 bases short and J 3 bases short, with 10 bases between. The CDR3 sequence is 14 residues long. The CDR3 loop is CASSLVEGGYEQYF. CDR3 nucleotide sequence: TGCGCCAGCAGCTTGGTGGAGGGAGGCTACGAGCAGTACTTC.

The chain combines TRBV29-1 with TRBJ1-5; the D is unclear. V was pared by 4 bases and J by 4 bases, with 14 bases between. The germline V gene has CDR1 SQVTM and CDR2 ANQGSEA. CDR3 length: 14 amino acids. CDR3 region: CSVAAGSGNQPQHF. CDR3 DNA sequence: TGCAGCGTTGCTGCGGGGAGTGGAAATCAGCCCCAGCATTTT.

V usage is TRBV10-3 and J usage is TRBJ2-5; tentatively, D is TRBD2 (6 bases). Germline-derived CDR1 and CDR2 are ENHRY and SYGVKD. The CDR3 totals 14 residues. Trimming took off 4 bases at V and 0 bases at J, with 9 bases between the two ends. The CDR3 DNA follows: TGTGCCATCAGTGCTGGGGGGTACCAAGAGACCCAGTACTTC. It codes for CAISAGGYQETQYF.

The chain joins TRBV11-2 to TRBJ1-1; 7 nucleotides align to TRBD1. Germline lookup yields CDR1 SGHAT and CDR2 FQNNGV. The CDR3 totals 13 residues. V lost 5 bases to trimming and J lost 8 bases; unmatched junction nucleotides: 8. Written as DNA, the CDR3 is TGTGCCAGCAGCCCCGATCCGGGACAGGAAGCTTTCTTT. It yields the protein CASSPDPGQEAFF. Complete variable domain (other parts from reference TRBV11-2 and TRBJ1-1): EAGVAQSPRYKIIEKRQSVAFWCNPISGHATLYWYQQILGQGPKLLIQFQNNGVVDDSQLPKDRFSAERLKGVDSTLKIQPAKLEDSAVYLCASSPDPGQEAFFGQGTRLTVV.

The V and J genes are TRBV7-9 and TRBJ1-2; D not resolved. The CDR3 contains 15 residues. V dropped 2 bases and J dropped 3 bases, with 13 bases sitting between them. CDR1 and CDR2 from the germline V gene are SEHNR and FQNEAQ (reference sequence). Here the CDR3 DNA reads TGTGCCAGCAGCTTACACGGGGAGAGGGACTATGGCTACACCTTC. It yields the protein CASSLHGERDYGYTF. Based on the CDR3 plus reference TRBV7-9 and TRBJ1-2, the full variable domain is DTGVSQNPRHKITKRGQNVTFRCDPISEHNRLYWYRQTLGQGPEFLTYFQNEAQLEKSRLLSDRFSAERPKGSFSTLEIQRTEQGDSAMYLCASSLHGERDYGYTFGSGTRLTVV.

The chain joins TRBV6-1 to TRBJ1-4; 9 nucleotides line up with TRBD1. Germline loops: CDR1 MNHNS, CDR2 SASEGT. Germline trimming cut 2 bases from V and 7 bases from J; bases unmatched to any gene: 17. CDR3 size: 19 residues. DNA of the CDR3: TGTGCCAGCAGTGAATGGCGCGGGACAGGGAGCACGGGGGGTGAAAAACTGTTTTTT. Its protein product is CASSEWRGTGSTGGEKLFF.

CDR3 nucleotide sequence: TGTGCCAGTGGGGGGCTAGCTTATACGCAGTATTTT. Amino acid sequence: CASGGLAYTQYF. The rearrangement uses TRBV19 and TRBJ2-3; D could derive from TRBD1 or TRBD2 (6 bases each). CDR3 size: 12 residues. V lost 8 bases and J lost 7, with 13 bases in between. Per the germline V gene, CDR1 is LNHDA and CDR2 is SQIVND (reference sequence).